The clone carrying this TCR beta chain showed up just a few times. What it recognizes is unknown. Quantitative 5'-RACE with molecular barcodes generated TCR beta libraries. Each CDR3 protein gets one entry after TCRdb re-called the 5' RACE reads with MiXCR. This repertoire shows about 800,000 distinct CDR3 sequences, 10% to 15% found once; its top ten account for 0.45% to 0.6%. These data are taken from a study of CD8 T cells in ankylosing spondylitis. Study results and caveats: Significant enrichment of disease-linked clones was reported in matched ankylosing spondylitis synovial fluid. Within ankylosing spondylitis blood, a TCR beta motif made up of roughly eight highly homologous variants appeared to be characteristic.

Source material: blood, either unsorted or a sorted T cell fraction (not recorded which). The sequence derives from a male donor with ankylosing spondylitis.

CDR3 nucleotide sequence: TGCGCCAGCAGTCCAACTGGACGGAGCTCTGGAAACACCATATATTTT. Translating gives CASSPTGRSSGNTIYF. The rearrangement links TRBV10-2 to TRBJ1-3; D is ambiguous. V lost 5 bases to trimming and J lost 0 bases, with 14 bases between them. The CDR3 totals 16 residues. Germline V CDR1 and CDR2: WSHSY, SAAADI.